The subject of this entry is one T cell receptor (beta chain). The data belong to a study of identical twins. Looked up from germline, CDR1 is SNHLY and CDR2 is FYNNEI. V was trimmed by 5 bases and J by 3 bases, leaving 8 bases between them. The CDR3 spans 12 residues. A single record per CDR3 protein comes from TCRdb applying MiXCR to the 5' RACE reads. The table has about 330,000 distinct CDR3 sequences, 9% to 15% seen once; the top ten hold just over 7%. This sample also belongs to another study, concerning yellow fever vaccine responses in identical twins.

This clonotype was obtained from a woman between 18 and 29 years old in good health. The sequencing input was CD8+ T cells sorted from blood. The chain recombines TRBV2 with TRBJ2-7, with D unresolved. The CDR3 bases are TGTGCCAGCAGTTCCCCGGTCTACGAGCAGTACTTC. Its protein is CASSSPVYEQYF.